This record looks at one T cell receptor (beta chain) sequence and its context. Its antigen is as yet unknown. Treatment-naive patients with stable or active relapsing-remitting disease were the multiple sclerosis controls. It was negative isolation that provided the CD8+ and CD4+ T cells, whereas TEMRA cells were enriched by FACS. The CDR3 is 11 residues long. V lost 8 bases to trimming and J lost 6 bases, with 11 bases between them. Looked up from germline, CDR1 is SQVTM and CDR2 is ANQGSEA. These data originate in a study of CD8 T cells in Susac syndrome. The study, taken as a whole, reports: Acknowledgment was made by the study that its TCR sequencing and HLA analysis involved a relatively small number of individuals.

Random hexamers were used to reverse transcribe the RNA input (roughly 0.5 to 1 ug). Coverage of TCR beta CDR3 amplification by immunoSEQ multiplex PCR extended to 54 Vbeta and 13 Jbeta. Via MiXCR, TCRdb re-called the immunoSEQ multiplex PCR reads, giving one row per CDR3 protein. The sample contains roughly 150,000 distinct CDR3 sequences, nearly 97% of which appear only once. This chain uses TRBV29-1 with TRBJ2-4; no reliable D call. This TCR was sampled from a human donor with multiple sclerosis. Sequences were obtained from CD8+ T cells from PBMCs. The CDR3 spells CSYSKGNIQYF. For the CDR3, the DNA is TGCAGCTATTCCAAGGGAAACATTCAGTACTTC.